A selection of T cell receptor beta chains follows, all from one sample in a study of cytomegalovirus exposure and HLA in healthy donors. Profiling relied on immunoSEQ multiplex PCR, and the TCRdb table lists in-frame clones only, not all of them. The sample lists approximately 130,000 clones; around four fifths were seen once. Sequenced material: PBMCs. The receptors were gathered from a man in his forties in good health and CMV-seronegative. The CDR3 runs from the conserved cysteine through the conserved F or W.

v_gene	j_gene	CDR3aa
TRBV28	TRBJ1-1	CASSPGQVSEAFF
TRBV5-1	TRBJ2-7	CASSLQGPIYEQYF
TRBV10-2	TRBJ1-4	CASRGLRNEKLFF
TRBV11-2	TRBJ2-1	CASRSPGGPYNEQFF
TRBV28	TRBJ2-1	CASTTLGTGGINEQFF
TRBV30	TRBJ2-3	CAWTLITDTQYF
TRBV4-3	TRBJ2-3	CASSLSGGRTDTQYF
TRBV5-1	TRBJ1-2	CASSLTDYGYTF
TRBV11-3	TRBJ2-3	CASSLTDRVTDTQYF
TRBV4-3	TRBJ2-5	CASSQGTGSNGGETQYF
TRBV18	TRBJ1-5	CASSGQLSNQPQHF
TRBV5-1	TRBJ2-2	CASSLLPRGGLDSAGELFF
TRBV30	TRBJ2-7	CAWSLGTSYEQYF
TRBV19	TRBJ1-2	CASAGQYYGYTF
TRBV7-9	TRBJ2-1	CASSLAGVRYEQFF
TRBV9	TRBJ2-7	CASSVGEGTYEQYF
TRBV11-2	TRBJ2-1	CASSLGVFGQNNEQFF
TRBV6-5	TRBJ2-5	CASSYRWGGEGETQYF
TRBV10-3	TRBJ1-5	CAISESEEGNQPQHF
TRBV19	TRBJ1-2	CASSEQSYRGYTF
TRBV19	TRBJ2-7	CASSISNRLNEQYF
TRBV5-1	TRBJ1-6	CASSLSSYNSPLHF
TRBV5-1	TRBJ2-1	CASRGTGRYNEQFF